These T cell receptor beta chains were read from a single sample in a study of CD8 T cells in ankylosing spondylitis. TCRdb recomputed calls from the 5' RACE reads with MiXCR, one row per CDR3 protein. The table records about 130,000 distinct CDR3 sequences, about a tenth of them present only once. Sequenced sample: blood, either unsorted or a sorted T cell fraction (not recorded which). The source is a male donor with ankylosing spondylitis or in good health (not recorded which). Each CDR3 is given with its conserved first and last residue. The D gene is left open where the match is weak. Size is stated for part of the rows, as once, few or many counts, or as a class when the clone is expanded.

j_gene | len | abundance | v_gene | d_gene | CDR3aa | CDR3nt
TRBJ1-2 | 11 | NA | TRBV12-3/TRBV12-4 | NA | CASTRGGGYTF | TGTGCCAGCACTCGAGGGGGTGGCTACACCTTC
TRBJ2-7 | 18 | few | TRBV5-5 | TRBD2 | CASAPGLAGPTSPYEQYF | TGTGCCAGCGCCCCGGGACTAGCGGGCCCGACGTCTCCCTACGAGCAGTACTTC
TRBJ2-1 | 14 | many | TRBV20-1 | TRBD2 | CSADGTSGGHEQFF | TGCAGTGCCGACGGGACTAGCGGGGGGCATGAGCAGTTCTTC
TRBJ1-3 | 17 | few | TRBV4-3 | NA | CASSQEGGGPLGNTIYF | TGCGCCAGCAGCCAAGAGGGGGGGGGACCGCTTGGAAACACCATATATTTT
TRBJ2-2 | 16 | many | TRBV5-1 | TRBD2 | CASSSGLAVNTGELFF | TGCGCCAGCAGCTCAGGACTAGCGGTAAACACCGGGGAGCTGTTTTTT
TRBJ2-2 | 17 | few | TRBV5-5 | TRBD1 | CASSLTGTGGNTGELFF | TGTGCCAGCAGCTTAACCGGGACAGGGGGAAACACCGGGGAGCTGTTTTTT
TRBJ2-3 | 16 | many | TRBV24-1 | TRBD1 | CATSDHDRVGLDTQYF | TGTGCCACCAGTGACCATGACAGGGTTGGTTTGGATACGCAGTATTTT
TRBJ1-2 | 13 | few | TRBV18 | NA | CASSPLGSYGYTF | TGTGCCAGCTCACCACTAGGTAGCTATGGCTACACCTTC
TRBJ2-1 | 12 | NA | TRBV6-2/TRBV6-3 | NA | CASSYPLDEQFF | TGTGCCAGCAGTTACCCCCTCGATGAGCAGTTCTTC
TRBJ2-7 | 14 | many | TRBV20-1 | TRBD2 | CSAPRLADSYEQYF | TGCAGTGCCCCGAGACTAGCGGACTCCTACGAGCAGTACTTC
TRBJ2-4 | 15 | many | TRBV4-3 | NA | CASSQVFGAKNIQYF | TGCGCCAGCAGCCAAGTGTTCGGGGCCAAAAACATTCAGTACTTC
TRBJ2-1 | 15 | NA | TRBV6-5 | NA | CASSYAGAAYNEQFF | TGTGCCAGCAGTTACGCGGGTGCGGCCTACAATGAGCAGTTCTTC
TRBJ2-1 | 14 | few | TRBV12-3/TRBV12-4 | NA | CASTLWGRYNEQFF | TGTGCCAGCACGCTCTGGGGGCGGTACAATGAGCAGTTCTTC
TRBJ1-1 | 14 | many | TRBV18 | NA | CASSPEHMNTEAFF | TGTGCCAGCTCACCAGAGCACATGAACACTGAAGCTTTCTTT
TRBJ1-4 | 17 | many | TRBV27 | NA | CASSFNGREATNEKLFF | TGTGCCAGCAGTTTTAACGGCAGGGAGGCAACTAATGAAAAACTGTTTTTT